This T cell receptor beta chain was documented in a study of blood T cell repertoires in COVID-19. Study details: COVID-19 samples, acute and convalescent, were from the United States, Italy and Spain.

V was clipped by 5 bases and J by 4 bases, with 13 bases between them. CDR3 length: 14 residues. The germline V gene has CDR1 SGHRS and CDR2 YFSETQ. Sequencing was performed with immunoSEQ multiplex PCR; in TCRdb, only in-frame clones are kept and a portion is missing. The table lists roughly 140,000 clones, roughly nine tenths of them singletons. The source of this sequence is an older woman with active COVID-19. What was sequenced was peripheral blood. The chain carries TRBV5-1 and TRBJ1-3; the D gene is possibly TRBD1 (6 bases). The CDR3 here is CASRRTAAGNTIYF. The CDR3 bases are TGCGCCAGCAGACGGACAGCCGCAGGAAACACCATATATTTT.